This T cell receptor beta chain emerged from a study of cytomegalovirus exposure and HLA in healthy donors (dated by TCRdb to about 2017). Some background on the complete study: An earlier analysis of several hundred of the donors reported 250 to 300 Gb of sequence data and roughly 120 million unique TCR beta sequences obtained from about 179 million T cells. An early release that covered approximately 600 HLA-typed donors contained 300 to 350 gigabases of sequencing data and tens of millions of unique TCR sequences. The genetic ancestry cluster associated with self-reported Caucasian donors included over 80% of the approximately 430 genotyped donors. The study was designed to test whether signatures of past pathogen exposure could be identified by cataloging public T cell receptors. The T cell repertoires of under 700 subjects were profiled by immunosequencing and related to cytomegalovirus serostatus. Along with the roughly 670-subject first cohort, a separate validation cohort of some 130 different subjects was used. High-throughput TCR immunosequencing, statistical association of individual TCRs with disease status, and machine learning were combined to predict cytomegalovirus infection status. A later analysis re-analyzed previously published TCR beta repertoires from 500 to 700 donors and added high-resolution HLA genotyping to study TCR occurrence patterns. The later analysis used no new phenotypic data to find candidate immune exposures, relying instead on TCR beta sequences and their occurrence across donors. An earlier analysis of about 600 of the donors used high-throughput TCR beta sequencing to judge whether each TCR beta V gene segment behaved as functional or pseudogenic. Donor age, sex, ethnicity and CMV serostatus were collected together with the repertoire data. In a later genetic analysis, genome-wide SNP genotypes for about 65% of the roughly 700 donors were used, and that subset was treated as a discovery cohort. All discovery cohort repertoires had been generated using a single sequencing platform. HLA typing covered class I and class II loci at four-digit resolution. The number of typed donors differed by locus: about 620-640 for A, B, C, DRB1 and DQB1; approximately 520 for DQA1; around 610 for DPA1; and some 470 for DPB1. A handful of DR-DQ haplotypes were treated as single units for association and clustering because of strong linkage in the cohort. Among about 370 genotyped donors of the cohort, an average of approximately 240,000 unique TCR beta nucleotide sequences was sequenced per donor, of which roughly 17% were non-productive.

To note about this clone: Its antigen is not yet known. Base qualities are not provided; no much larger clone lies one nucleotide away.

Reading the germline V gene (reference sequence) gives CDR1 LNHDA and CDR2 SQIVND. The CDR3 holds 17 amino acids from the cysteine to the phenylalanine. The CDR3 DNA has 51 bases and is translated from base 1. Deletion took 0 bases off V and 3 bases off J, with a span of 15 bases between the germline ends. Broader findings and caveats from the paper: Correlated functional status among segregating V segments might be attributable to linkage disequilibrium, but an unknown experimental factor could not be ruled out. In a later analysis, most CMV-associated TCR beta chains were found to appear HLA-restricted, with HLA associations seemingly driven largely by CMV exposure. Some IMGT-functional V segments, including TRBV6-2 and TRBV6-3, could not be told apart with the 87-base-pair reads, so those segments were excluded. Immune exposure information for the cohort was limited to CMV serostatus. An association between a missense DCLRE1C variant and V-gene and J-gene trimming of TCR beta chains was found in a later genetic analysis and replicated in an independent cohort. In an earlier analysis of roughly 560 of the donors, most TCR beta V segments were observed in productive rearrangements about 90% or about 30% of the time, broadly matching IMGT annotations. Most TCR sequences were seen in very few donors, while some public TCRs were found in many individuals. The sequencing pipeline was judged likely to have produced a cluster of highly shared sequence variants as a technical artifact. Roughly 17 rarely observed V segments, including chromosome 9 orphons, were excluded from the earlier analysis of about 610 of the donors because counts were too low. According to a later analysis, TCR association rates differed among HLA loci, with DRB1 alleles showing the most associated TCRs and HLA-C alleles showing the fewest. In a later analysis, HLA-associated TCR beta chains showed more clonal expansion and lower generation probabilities than non-associated chains that were equally common. The classifier was reported to diagnose cytomegalovirus status with high specificity and sensitivity in both the original and validation cohorts. A few of the identified cytomegalovirus-associated TCR beta chains were confirmed in vitro to be specific for cytomegalovirus antigens. Because HLA typing was missing for some donors at each locus, association tests included only the typed subset. Assigning TCR associations to individual alleles was difficult when HLA alleles, especially DR and DQ, strongly co-occurred. Several of the top co-occurrence clusters appeared to be linked to parvovirus B19, influenza, CMV and Epstein-Barr virus, according to a later analysis. It was suggested by the authors that the approach could potentially be generalized to other disease states and immunological phenotypes. Specific HLA alleles were associated with 18,000 or so TCR beta sequences at a false discovery rate of 0.05 in a later analysis. A later genetic analysis reported fewer N-insertions in productive TCRs among donors in an Asian-associated ancestry cluster than the roughly 700-donor mean. In the study, 164 TCR beta chains were listed as associated with cytomegalovirus. Sequencing depth was assumed to be roughly uniform across donors in the presence/absence analyses, though that assumption may not hold. A further reported finding was that TCR beta sequences accurately predicted the HLA-A and HLA-B alleles for most subjects in the first cohort. This cohort had only TCR beta chains sequenced, and the lack of alpha or paired-chain data limited which features could be detected.

In total, 630 or so healthy bone marrow donors made up the cohort. At the time of sampling, all cohort members were nominally healthy, though unrecorded immune exposures were likely present. The donor was CMV seronegative and belonged to the group of 352 seronegative cohort members. Every donor gave a peripheral blood sample, and the peripheral blood mononuclear cells from that sample were used for TCR beta sequencing. Genomic DNA extraction from the blood cell samples was performed with the Qiagen DNeasy Blood Extraction Kit. Library preparation used the immunoSEQ multiplex PCR assay. A mixture of 60 forward primers for TCR Vbeta segments and 13 reverse primers for TCR Jbeta segments was used in the multiplex PCR. The CDR3 region of rearranged TCR beta genes was amplified from genomic DNA by a multiplex PCR assay. Amplified TCR beta libraries were sequenced as 87-base-pair reads on the Illumina HiSeq System. The original pipeline was this. A later analysis counted approximately 76 million unique TCR beta chains across the 550 to 800 repertoires, and 9.5 million to 11 million of these chains were shared by at least two donors. Raw reads were error-corrected and collapsed into unique sequences with a nearest-neighbor algorithm that merged closely related sequences to remove PCR and sequencing errors. To assign V, D and J gene segments, CDR3 sequences were aligned to IMGT reference sequences. Each retained sequence needed at least a six-nucleotide match to both a V gene segment and a J gene segment. A rearrangement counted as productive if the CDR3 had no stop codons and remained in frame with V and J, and every other rearrangement counted as non-productive. Following IMGT convention, CDR3 was defined as the stretch from the second conserved V-encoded cysteine to the conserved J-encoded phenylalanine. The earlier analysis of more than 450 of the donors excluded sequences that lacked an unambiguous match to a single V gene segment. An earlier analysis of fewer than 750 of the donors classified V segments as functional when productive rearrangements were above 56.7% and as segregating when the standard deviation between donors was above 5%. To diagnose cytomegalovirus status from the catalog of TCR beta chain sequences, a statistical classification framework was built. V and J gene assignment, in a later analysis, came from comparing TCR nucleotide sequences with IMGT/GENE-DB human TR gene sequences. Using the TCRdist pipeline, a later analysis assigned CDR3 sequences along with most-parsimonious VDJ recombination scenarios. A later analysis defined each TCR beta chain by its CDR3 amino acid sequence plus V-gene family, and excluded reads lacking a unique V-gene family. In a later analysis, 500 to 650 highly shared, low-generation-probability nucleotide sequences were removed to address suspected cross-contamination and a sequencing artifact. For each public chain, a later analysis derived a clonal expansion index from normalized ranks of inferred template counts within each repertoire. In a later analysis, generation probabilities were computed using a VDJ recombination model fitted to out-of-frame rearrangements, and the results were checked against IGoR. In a later analysis, TCR-TCR, TCR-HLA and TCR-CMV co-occurrence was scored with hypergeometric tests, and a repertoire-size bias correction was applied to TCR pairs. To estimate false discovery rates, a later analysis permuted the HLA or CMV assignments 20 times. In a later analysis, co-occurring TCRs were grouped using DBSCAN, with TCRdist sequence similarity added in when clustering inside HLA-allele-positive subsets. Repertoires with fewer than 30,000 or more than 120,000 public chains were left out of co-occurrence clustering, as were about five repertoires with anomalous nucleotide sharing. TCRdb limited this immuneACCESS table to in-frame rearrangements with V and J called. A share of clones is missing; checked studies link under half to unresolved V genes, and the rest is unexplained. V, J and clone size are those of that table, while D and trimming were read from the DNA. Recorded for this sample are about 180,000 clones; around 75% of them occurred a single time. About 2.9% of the sample rests with the top ten.

The receptor was isolated from a male donor in good health and CMV-seronegative. Recombination connected TRBV19 to TRBJ1-5, with TRBD1 tentatively as D gene (6 bases match). The sequenced sample consisted of PBMCs. The sequenced DNA is TGTGCCAGTAGTATAGATCAAAGGGCAGGGGTCAATCAGCCCCAGCATTTT. Its translation is CASSIDQRAGVNQPQHF.